These T cell receptor beta chains were read from a single sample in a study of blood T cell repertoires in COVID-19. Generated by immunoSEQ multiplex PCR, the TCRdb table keeps only in-frame clones and is missing some. This sample has 300,000 or so clones, with 85% to 90% found just once. The sequenced sample consisted of peripheral blood. The receptors were gathered from a woman younger than 45 with COVID-19, enrolled during active disease. CDR3s include the opening cysteine and the closing phenylalanine or tryptophan. D genes are given only for firm matches. A clone size is listed for some rows: how often the clone was seen (once, few, many), or a class if it is expanded.

D	size	length	J	V	DNA	CDR3
TRBD1	NA	12	TRBJ2-2	TRBV19	TGTGCCATGACAGGGTCCGCCGGGGAGCTGTTTTTT	CAMTGSAGELFF
NA	NA	13	TRBJ1-5	TRBV6-5	TGTGCCAGCGAGGGACTCAGCAATCAGCCCCAGCATTTT	CASEGLSNQPQHF
NA	once	11	TRBJ1-5	TRBV20-1	TGCAGTGCTAGCCCGGATCAGCCCCAGCATTTT	CSASPDQPQHF
NA	NA	15	TRBJ1-6	TRBV27	TGTGCCAGCAGTTTGTCCACAGGGTCGGAGTCACCCCTCCACTTT	CASSLSTGSESPLHF
TRBD1	once	15	TRBJ1-6	TRBV19	TGTGCCAGTACGGAACAGGGGGCGAGCTATTCACCCCTCCACTTT	CASTEQGASYSPLHF
TRBD1	NA	13	TRBJ2-2	TRBV5-5	TGTGCCAGCAGCTGGACAGGGGGCGGGGAGCTGTTTTTT	CASSWTGGGELFF
NA	NA	13	TRBJ1-1	TRBV30	TGTGCCTGGACCTATACCGTGAACACTGAAGCTTTCTTT	CAWTYTVNTEAFF
NA	NA	12	TRBJ1-4	TRBV29-1	TGCAGCGTTGGGGAGATGGATGAAAAACTGTTTTTT	CSVGEMDEKLFF
TRBD1	NA	16	TRBJ1-2	TRBV24-1	TGTGCCACCAGCCAAACCCCCGGGACAGAAGACTATGGCTACACCTTC	CATSQTPGTEDYGYTF
TRBD1	NA	15	TRBJ2-3	TRBV7-2	TGTGCCAGCAGCACAACAGGGGGCAAAACAGATACGCAGTATTTT	CASSTTGGKTDTQYF
NA	NA	15	TRBJ2-6	TRBV27	TGTGCCAGCACCACATCAGGCTCTGGGGCCAACGTCCTGACTTTC	CASTTSGSGANVLTF
NA	NA	14	TRBJ1-6	TRBV28	TGTGCCAGCAGTTTATCTGATTCGGGTTCACCCCTCCACTTT	CASSLSDSGSPLHF
NA	NA	15	TRBJ2-2	TRBV24-1	TGTGCCACCAGTGATTTAGGCGGGTCCCCCGGGGAGCTGTTTTTT	CATSDLGGSPGELFF
TRBD2	NA	16	TRBJ2-1	TRBV3-1/TRBV3-2	TGTGCCAGCAGTCCCAGGACTAGCAGACTTCCCAATGAGCAGTTCTTC	CASSPRTSRLPNEQFF
TRBD2	NA	16	TRBJ2-1	TRBV25-1	TGTGCCAGCAGTGAAAGACTAGCGGGAGGCTACAATGAGCAGTTCTTC	CASSERLAGGYNEQFF
TRBD1	NA	16	TRBJ1-1	TRBV27	TGTGCCAGCAGCAAAGGGGGACAGGGAAGGAACACTGAAGCTTTCTTT	CASSKGGQGRNTEAFF
NA	NA	16	TRBJ1-4	TRBV7-2	TGTGCCAGCAGCTCGGGTCCCGGAAGGGGTGATGAAAAACTGTTTTTT	CASSSGPGRGDEKLFF
TRBD2	NA	15	TRBJ2-2	TRBV18	TGTGCCAGCTCACCAAGCGGGGGGAACACCGGGGAGCTGTTTTTT	CASSPSGGNTGELFF
TRBD1	NA	15	TRBJ2-7	TRBV6-6	TGTGCCAGCAGACGATCTTCGACAGGGGACTACGAGCAGTACTTC	CASRRSSTGDYEQYF
NA	NA	13	TRBJ1-1	TRBV5-1	TGCGCCAGCAGCGCAGGTGCAAACACTGAAGCTTTCTTT	CASSAGANTEAFF
NA	NA	12	TRBJ1-1	TRBV19	TGTGCCAGTAGTAATCAGGGAAGTCGAGCTTTCTTT	CASSNQGSRAFF
TRBD2	few	16	TRBJ2-7	TRBV4-1	TGCGCCAGCAGCCAAGGACTAGCGGGAGGGCCCTACGAGCAGTACTTC	CASSQGLAGGPYEQYF
TRBD1	once	17	TRBJ1-5	TRBV19	TGTGCCAGTAGTCCTCGCCCTGACAGGGTCGGTCGGCAGCCCCAGCATTTT	CASSPRPDRVGRQPQHF
TRBD1	NA	14	TRBJ2-5	TRBV6-5	TGTGCCAGCAGGGCCGGGACAGTACAAGAGACCCAGTACTTC	CASRAGTVQETQYF
TRBD1	NA	15	TRBJ1-6	TRBV9	TGTGCCAGCAGCTCTCGGACAGGGGCAGGCTCACCCCTCCACTTT	CASSSRTGAGSPLHF
NA	NA	13	TRBJ2-3	TRBV7-2	TGTGCCAGCAGCATCCTAAGCACAGATACGCAGTATTTT	CASSILSTDTQYF
NA	NA	16	TRBJ1-5	TRBV28	TGTGCCAGCAGTTTACCGGGGAGCTCGAGGACTCAGCCCCAGCATTTT	CASSLPGSSRTQPQHF
NA	NA	15	TRBJ1-6	TRBV10-3	TGTGCCATCAGTGTGACGGAGTACAATAATTCACCCCTCCACTTT	CAISVTEYNNSPLHF